Listed here are 11 T cell receptor beta chains from one sample, sequenced in a study of Graves' ophthalmopathy and Graves' hyperthyroidism. RNA served as the template for amplifying TCR beta CDR3 regions. The library came from an HTBI-primed first-round RT-PCR and a second-round multiplex PCR. Each CDR3 protein gets one entry after TCRdb re-called the multiplex PCR reads with MiXCR. The table has hundreds of thousands of distinct CDR3 sequences, about 20% seen once. Sequenced material: peripheral blood. All receptors come from a woman aged 18 to 35 with stable Graves' hyperthyroidism. Some clones in this sample may be carry-over from other donors' samples.

In its sample, this clonotype was seen a few times. The chain combines TRBV29-1 with TRBJ2-5, with a weak D call TRBD1 (6 bases). CDR3 length equals 13 residues. Germline values: CDR1 SQVTM, CDR2 ANQGSEA. V was trimmed by 1 base and J by 1 base, leaving 7 bases between them. The CDR3 is CSVEGGGQETQYF. The CDR3 coding sequence is TGCAGCGTTGAAGGAGGGGGCCAAGAGACCCAGTACTTC.

For this clonotype: Because it lacks the conserved phenylalanine or tryptophan at the end, this CDR3 is likely a read error. This sequence joins TRBV20-1 and TRBJ1-1; D is perhaps TRBD1 (5 bases). Trimming left V 3 bases short and J 4 bases short, with 18 bases between. Germline CDR1 and CDR2: DFQATT and SNEGSKA (reference sequence). The CDR3 runs to 15 residues. The CDR3 is CSASSPPAGSTEAFV. The CDR3 DNA reads as TGCAGTGCTAGTAGCCCGCCCGCAGGGAGCACTGAAGCTTTCGTT.

This clonotype has only a few counts. The V gene is TRBV29-1, the J gene TRBJ1-3; weak D call: TRBD1 (5 bases). V lost 4 bases and J lost 2, with 12 bases in between. CDR1 is SQVTM and CDR2 is ANQGSEA in the germline V gene. The CDR3 runs to 14 residues. For the CDR3, the DNA is TGCAGCGTTGGGCAGGGAGTTGCTGGAAACACCATATATTTT. This gives the protein CSVGQGVAGNTIYF.

This chain uses TRBV6-5 with TRBJ2-7; 9 bases match TRBD1. CDR1 and CDR2 (germline): MNHEY, SVGAGI. Trimming took 4 bases from V and 5 from J; bases not matched to a gene: 12. The CDR3 is made up of 16 amino acids. This chain's CDR3 is CASSSKGGTGSHEQYF. CDR3 sequence (DNA): TGTGCCAGCAGTTCCAAGGGCGGGACAGGGTCCCACGAGCAGTACTTC.

This clonotype has just a few counts. The V gene is TRBV4-1, the J gene TRBJ1-1, with unresolved D. The germline V and J ends were trimmed by 4 bases and 0 bases, with 9 bases remaining between them. Germline-derived CDR1 and CDR2 are MGHRA and YSYEKL. The CDR3 has 14 amino acids. The CDR3 protein is CASSPGFLNTEAFF. CDR3 coding DNA: TGCGCCAGCAGCCCCGGTTTTCTGAACACTGAAGCTTTCTTT.

Concerning this clonotype: Because the CDR3 is missing its conserved closing phenylalanine or tryptophan, this is likely a read error. The chain couples TRBV5-1 to TRBJ1-5; no clear D gene. V lost 0 bases and J 4 bases, leaving 5 bases between the germline ends. The length of the CDR3 is 13 residues. Germline CDR1 SGHRS, CDR2 YFSETQ. The CDR3 spells CASSLVGNQPQHL. CDR3 nucleotides: TGCGCCAGCAGCTTGGTTGGAAATCAGCCCCAGCATTTG.

This clonotype was observed many times. The chain links TRBV30 to TRBJ1-5; possible D gene TRBD1, 5 bases. The CDR3 contains 12 residues. Germline loops: CDR1 GTSNPN, CDR2 SVGIG (reference sequence). CDR3 sequence (DNA): TGTGCTGGGGGTACGGGCAATCAGCCCCAGCATTTT. Translated, it gives CAGGTGNQPQHF.

This clonotype was detected many times. The V call is TRBV20-1, the J call TRBJ1-5, with unresolved D. Germline V gives CDR1 DFQATT, CDR2 SNEGSKA (reference sequence). The germline V and J ends were trimmed by 0 bases and 8 bases, with 14 bases remaining between them. This CDR3 has 14 residues. As DNA, the CDR3 is TGCAGTGCTAGAGATTTCAAGGGTTTGGAGCCCCAGCATTTT. Residues: CSARDFKGLEPQHF.

At least ten counts were recorded for this clonotype. The rearrangement links TRBV29-1 to TRBJ1-1; D uncertain. Germline V gene data show CDR1 as SQVTM and CDR2 as ANQGSEA. The CDR3 runs to 13 residues. Trimming removed 7 bases from V and 3 bases from J, with 15 bases in between. CDR3 sequence: CSAEETRDTEAFF. The CDR3 DNA reads TGCAGCGCCGAAGAAACCCGGGACACTGAAGCTTTCTTT.

This clonotype was counted many times. V and J are TRBV19 and TRBJ1-1; weak D call: TRBD1 (5 bases). The CDR3 loop spans 13 amino acids. Germline values: CDR1 LNHDA, CDR2 SQIVND (reference sequence). The V and J ends lost 6 bases and 7 bases respectively, with 15 bases between them. The CDR3 DNA is TGTGCCAGTAGCCTAATCCGGGACGGTGAAGCTTTCTTT. This sequence encodes CASSLIRDGEAFF.

The rearrangement joins TRBV7-3 to TRBJ1-1; D gene ambiguous. V lost 5 bases and J 6 bases, leaving 13 bases between the germline ends. The CDR3 runs 13 residues. Germline lookup yields CDR1 SGHTA and CDR2 FQGTGA. The chain's CDR3 is CASSLIIGAEAFF. The CDR3 bases are TGTGCCAGCAGCCTAATTATAGGCGCTGAAGCTTTCTTT.